A selection of T cell receptor beta chains follows, all from one sample in a study of blood T cell repertoires in COVID-19. The protocol was immunoSEQ multiplex PCR, while the TCRdb copy is restricted to in-frame clones and leaves out a portion. Of hundreds of thousands of clones listed, roughly 80% are singletons. Sequences were obtained from PBMCs or T cells enriched from blood (not recorded which). The receptors here all came from a middle-aged man who had been exposed to COVID-19. The CDR3 runs from the conserved cysteine through the conserved F or W. The D gene is left open where the match is weak. Size is stated for part of the rows, as once, few or many counts, or as a class when the clone is expanded.

D gene,V gene,clone size,J gene,CDR3 protein,CDR3 DNA
TRBD2,TRBV19,few,TRBJ2-1,CASRKFGTSGRALDEQFF,TGTGCCAGTAGAAAATTTGGGACTAGCGGGAGGGCCCTGGATGAGCAGTTCTTC
TRBD1,TRBV18,NA,TRBJ2-2,CASSLGQANTGELFF,TGTGCCAGCTCCCTGGGACAGGCGAACACCGGGGAGCTGTTTTTT
NA,TRBV7-3,NA,TRBJ2-3,CASSSRTGGADTQYF,TGTGCCAGCAGCTCTAGAACAGGGGGGGCAGATACGCAGTATTTT
NA,TRBV3-1/TRBV3-2,NA,TRBJ2-7,CASSQGLASSYEQYF,TGTGCCAGCAGCCAAGGTCTAGCGTCCTCCTACGAGCAGTACTTC
NA,TRBV11-2,few,TRBJ2-7,CASSTDPSSEEQYF,TGTGCCAGCAGCACCGACCCCAGCTCGGAGGAGCAGTACTTC
NA,TRBV5-6,NA,TRBJ1-6,CASSSYGVGALHF,TGTGCCAGCAGCTCGTACGGGGTCGGGGCCCTCCACTTT
TRBD1,TRBV7-8,NA,TRBJ2-1,CASSYGTGGKEQFF,TGTGCCAGCAGCTACGGGACAGGGGGGAAGGAGCAGTTCTTC
NA,TRBV5-1,NA,TRBJ2-4,CASSLTGNPAKNIQYF,TGCGCCAGCAGCTTGACAGGGAATCCAGCCAAAAACATTCAGTACTTC
NA,TRBV3-1/TRBV3-2,NA,TRBJ2-5,CASSRARVQTQYF,TGTGCCAGCAGTCGAGCCAGGGTACAGACCCAGTACTTC
NA,TRBV7-9,NA,TRBJ2-7,CASSLYRGASYEQYF,TGTGCCAGCAGCTTATACCGGGGGGCCTCCTACGAGCAGTACTTC
NA,TRBV7-9,NA,TRBJ2-7,CASGTGFYEQYF,TGTGCCAGCGGTACAGGGTTCTACGAGCAGTACTTC
NA,TRBV7-9,NA,TRBJ1-1,CASSSTGFGTEAFF,TGTGCCAGCAGCTCAACAGGGTTCGGGACTGAAGCTTTCTTT
NA,TRBV29-1,NA,TRBJ1-1,CSVAGLGATEAFF,TGCAGCGTGGCAGGGTTGGGGGCCACTGAAGCTTTCTTT
TRBD1,TRBV18,NA,TRBJ1-5,CASSPFDRGNQPQHF,TGTGCCAGCTCACCATTCGACAGGGGGAATCAGCCCCAGCATTTT
NA,TRBV24-1,NA,TRBJ2-3,CATSDSLANTDTQYF,TGTGCCACCAGTGATTCTCTAGCGAACACAGATACGCAGTATTTT
NA,TRBV30,few,TRBJ1-1,CAWTRGTGTEAFF,TGTGCCTGGACTCGGGGGACGGGCACTGAAGCTTTCTTT
TRBD1,TRBV7-9,NA,TRBJ2-7,CASSPRTGTYEQYF,TGTGCCAGCAGCCCCAGGACAGGAACCTACGAGCAGTACTTC
NA,TRBV30,few,TRBJ1-2,CAWKRDLWGYTF,TGTGCCTGGAAGCGGGATCTATGGGGCTACACCTTC
NA,TRBV7-3,NA,TRBJ1-6,CASSLKQGSPLHF,TGTGCCAGCAGCTTAAAGCAGGGCTCACCCCTCCACTTT
NA,TRBV19,NA,TRBJ1-5,CASTTTRVNQPQHF,TGTGCCAGTACCACAACACGGGTCAATCAGCCCCAGCATTTT
NA,TRBV5-6,NA,TRBJ1-2,CASSREGGYTF,TGTGCCAGCAGCCGAGAGGGTGGCTACACCTTC
TRBD1,TRBV28,once,TRBJ2-7,CASSSPPTGAYEQYF,TGTGCCAGCAGTTCCCCGCCGACAGGGGCCTACGAGCAGTACTTC
NA,TRBV6-5,NA,TRBJ1-4,CAASPRGTFEKLFF,TGTGCCGCAAGCCCCCGGGGAACCTTTGAAAAACTGTTTTTT
NA,TRBV7-2,NA,TRBJ2-1,CASSGRRLGFTYNEQFF,TGTGCCAGCAGCGGTAGGCGACTAGGCTTTACTTACAATGAGCAGTTCTTC
NA,TRBV9,NA,TRBJ2-7,CASSAREGEAQKSYEQYF,TGTGCCAGCAGCGCCCGCGAGGGCGAAGCTCAGAAATCCTACGAGCAGTACTTC
NA,TRBV20-1,NA,TRBJ2-7,CSASARRRGYEQYF,TGCAGTGCTAGTGCCCGCCGGAGGGGTTACGAGCAGTACTTC
TRBD2,TRBV11-3,NA,TRBJ2-5,CASSFGAGGQETQYF,TGTGCCAGCAGCTTCGGTGCGGGAGGGCAAGAGACCCAGTACTTC
NA,TRBV18,NA,TRBJ1-6,CASSTLRGNSYNSPLHF,TGTGCCAGCTCAACTTTAAGGGGCAACTCCTATAATTCACCCCTCCACTTT
TRBD2,TRBV6-5,NA,TRBJ2-1,CASRDAGGPYNEQFF,TGTGCCAGCAGGGACGCGGGAGGGCCCTACAATGAGCAGTTCTTC
NA,TRBV27,NA,TRBJ1-2,CASSQFRTYSYGYTF,TGTGCCAGCAGTCAATTTAGGACATATTCCTATGGCTACACCTTC
NA,TRBV5-6,NA,TRBJ2-6,CASSLPFAGANVLTF,TGTGCCAGCAGCCTACCATTCGCTGGGGCCAACGTCCTGACTTTC
NA,TRBV15,NA,TRBJ2-5,CATSRKLIPDGPNGAQYF,TGTGCCACCAGCAGAAAACTCATCCCCGACGGACCAAACGGGGCCCAGTACTTC
NA,TRBV11-2,NA,TRBJ2-1,CASSFSPWEQFF,TGTGCCAGCAGCTTTAGTCCTTGGGAGCAGTTCTTC
NA,TRBV6-5,NA,TRBJ1-2,CASEQGYGYTF,TGTGCCAGCGAACAGGGATATGGCTACACCTTC
NA,TRBV3-1/TRBV3-2,NA,TRBJ1-1,CASSKQDSALKAFF,TGTGCCAGCAGCAAACAAGACAGCGCGCTTAAAGCTTTCTTT
NA,TRBV3-1/TRBV3-2,NA,TRBJ1-2,CASSPQGNYGYTF,TGTGCCAGCAGCCCACAGGGTAACTATGGCTACACCTTC
TRBD1,TRBV9,NA,TRBJ1-2,CASSARSGVGGKSYTF,TGTGCCAGCAGCGCCCGATCTGGGGTAGGGGGCAAGAGCTACACCTTC
NA,TRBV15,NA,TRBJ2-7,CATPGYEQYF,TGTGCCACACCCGGCTACGAGCAGTACTTC
NA,TRBV16,NA,TRBJ2-1,CASSRRDEQFF,TGTGCCAGCAGCCGCCGGGATGAGCAGTTCTTC
NA,TRBV11-2,NA,TRBJ2-7,CASAPPGFREQYF,TGTGCCAGCGCCCCCCCAGGTTTCCGCGAGCAGTACTTC
TRBD1,TRBV12-3/TRBV12-4,NA,TRBJ1-2,CASSNRGQNGYTF,TGTGCCAGCAGTAACAGGGGGCAGAATGGCTACACCTTC
NA,TRBV6-5,NA,TRBJ2-7,CASSYGTGVSYEQYF,TGTGCCAGCAGTTACGGGACGGGAGTCTCCTACGAGCAGTACTTC
NA,TRBV19,NA,TRBJ2-1,CASSIRERVNEQFF,TGTGCCAGTAGTATTCGGGAGAGAGTTAATGAGCAGTTCTTC
NA,TRBV11-2,once,TRBJ1-3,CASSPGGLAGNTIYF,TGTGCCAGCAGCCCAGGTGGGTTAGCTGGAAACACCATATATTTT
NA,TRBV5-4,NA,TRBJ1-1,CASSLGGGAGTEAFF,TGTGCCAGCAGCCTCGGGGGGGGCGCAGGCACTGAAGCTTTCTTT
TRBD1,TRBV12-5,NA,TRBJ1-2,CASGLDRGRDGYTF,TGTGCTAGTGGTTTGGACAGGGGGCGCGATGGCTACACCTTC
TRBD2,TRBV27,NA,TRBJ2-2,CASTPTSGSVNGELFF,TGTGCCAGCACCCCGACTAGCGGGAGTGTTAACGGGGAGCTGTTTTTT
NA,TRBV2,NA,TRBJ1-5,CASRPGVSRDQPQHF,TGTGCCAGCAGGCCCGGGGTTAGTCGGGATCAGCCCCAGCATTTT
NA,TRBV6-5,few,TRBJ1-6,CASSWGRDSPLHF,TGTGCCAGCAGTTGGGGGCGTGATTCACCCCTCCACTTT
NA,TRBV12-3/TRBV12-4,NA,TRBJ1-2,CASSLLINYGYTF,TGTGCCAGCAGCCTACTTATTAACTATGGCTACACCTTC
TRBD2,TRBV7-9,few,TRBJ2-2,CASIIAGVNTGELFF,TGTGCCAGCATCATAGCGGGAGTAAACACCGGGGAGCTGTTTTTT
TRBD2,TRBV14,once,TRBJ2-7,CASSQVLPGGGYEQYF,TGTGCCAGCAGCCAAGTCCTACCGGGGGGTGGCTACGAGCAGTACTTC
NA,TRBV3-1/TRBV3-2,NA,TRBJ1-2,CASSQVSGEGRYTF,TGTGCCAGCAGCCAAGTTTCAGGTGAGGGTCGCTACACCTTC
NA,TRBV29-1,NA,TRBJ1-1,CSVDRRTEAFF,TGCAGCGTTGATAGGAGGACTGAAGCTTTCTTT
NA,TRBV19,NA,TRBJ2-2,CASSEVTGNTGELFF,TGTGCCAGTAGTGAAGTGACAGGGAACACCGGGGAGCTGTTTTTT
NA,TRBV9,NA,TRBJ2-3,CASSTGNSNGDTQYF,TGTGCCAGCAGCACAGGGAACTCTAACGGAGATACGCAGTATTTT
NA,TRBV5-4,NA,TRBJ1-2,CASSLGGDYGYTF,TGTGCCAGCAGCTTGGGGGGAGACTATGGCTACACCTTC
NA,TRBV5-1,NA,TRBJ1-2,CASSPGLWDGYTF,TGCGCCAGCAGCCCGGGTCTGTGGGATGGCTACACCTTC
NA,TRBV11-2,NA,TRBJ2-1,CASSTATGTFEQFF,TGTGCCAGCAGCACCGCGACAGGAACGTTTGAGCAGTTCTTC